The source of this TCR beta chain is a study of blood T cell repertoires in COVID-19. Trimming removed 6 bases at V and 0 bases at J, with 20 bases between. The CDR3 runs 18 residues. Germline CDR1 reads LNHDA; CDR2 reads SQIVND (reference sequence). The table came from immunoSEQ multiplex PCR; TCRdb's copy has only in-frame clones and leaves some out. Of tens of thousands of clones detected, approximately 80% appear once; the ten largest clones hold 10% to 15%. This chain joins TRBV19 and TRBJ1-4; TRBD1 might be the D (5 bases). The sequenced sample consisted of peripheral blood. The origin of this receptor is a man aged 45-65 years with COVID-19, enrolled during active disease. The CDR3 region is CASRGLLDGPATNEKLFF. For the CDR3, the DNA is TGTGCCAGTAGGGGACTTCTGGACGGCCCCGCAACTAATGAAAAACTGTTTTTT.